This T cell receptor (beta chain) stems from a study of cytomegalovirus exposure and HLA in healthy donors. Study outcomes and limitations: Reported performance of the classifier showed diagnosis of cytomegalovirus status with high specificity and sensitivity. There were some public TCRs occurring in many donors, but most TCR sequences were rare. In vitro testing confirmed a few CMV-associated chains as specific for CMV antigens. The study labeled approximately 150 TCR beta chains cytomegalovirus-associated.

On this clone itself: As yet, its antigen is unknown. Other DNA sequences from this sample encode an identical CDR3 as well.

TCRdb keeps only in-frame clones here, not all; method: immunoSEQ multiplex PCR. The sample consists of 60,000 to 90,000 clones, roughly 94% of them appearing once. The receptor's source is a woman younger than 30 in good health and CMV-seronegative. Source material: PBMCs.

CDR3 residues: CASSYSRGNQPQHF. The CDR3 DNA reads TGTGCCAGCAGTTACAGCAGGGGCAATCAGCCCCAGCATTTT. V usage is TRBV6-5 and J usage is TRBJ1-5; TRBD1 is a possible D gene (5 bases). The CDR3 length is 14 residues. The V gene's germline CDR1 is MNHEY and CDR2 SVGAGI. The V end lost 2 bases, the J end lost 2 bases, and 7 bases lay between the germline ends.